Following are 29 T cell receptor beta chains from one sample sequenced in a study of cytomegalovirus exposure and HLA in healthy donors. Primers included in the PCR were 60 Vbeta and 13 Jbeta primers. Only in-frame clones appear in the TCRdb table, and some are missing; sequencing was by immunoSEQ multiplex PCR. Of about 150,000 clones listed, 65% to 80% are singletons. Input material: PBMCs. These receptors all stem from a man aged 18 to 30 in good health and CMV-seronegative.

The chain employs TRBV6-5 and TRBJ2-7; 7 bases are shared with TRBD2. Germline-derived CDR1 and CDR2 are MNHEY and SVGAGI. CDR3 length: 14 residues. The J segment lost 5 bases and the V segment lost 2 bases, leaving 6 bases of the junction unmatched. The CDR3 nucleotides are TGTGCCAGCAGTTACACTAGCGAGGCGGACGAGCAGTACTTC. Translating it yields CASSYTSEADEQYF.

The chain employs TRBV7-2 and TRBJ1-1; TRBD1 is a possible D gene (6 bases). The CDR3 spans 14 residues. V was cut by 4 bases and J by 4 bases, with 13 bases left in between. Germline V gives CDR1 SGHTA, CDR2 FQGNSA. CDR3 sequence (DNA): TGTGCCAGCAGCTCGCAACAGGGAGCCACTGAAGCTTTCTTT. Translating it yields CASSSQQGATEAFF.

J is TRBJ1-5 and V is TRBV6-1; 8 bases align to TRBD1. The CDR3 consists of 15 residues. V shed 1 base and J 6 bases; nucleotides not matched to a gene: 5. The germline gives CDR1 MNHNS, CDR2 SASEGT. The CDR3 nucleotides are TGTGCCAGCAGTGAAGAACGCAGGGGGCCTCAGCCCCAGCATTTT. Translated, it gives CASSEERRGPQPQHF.

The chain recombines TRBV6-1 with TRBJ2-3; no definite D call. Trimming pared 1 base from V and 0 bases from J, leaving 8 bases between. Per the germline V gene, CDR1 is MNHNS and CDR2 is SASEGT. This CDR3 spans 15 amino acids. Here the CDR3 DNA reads TGTGCCAGCAGTGAAGAAAGCGCTAGCACAGATACGCAGTATTTT. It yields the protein CASSEESASTDTQYF.

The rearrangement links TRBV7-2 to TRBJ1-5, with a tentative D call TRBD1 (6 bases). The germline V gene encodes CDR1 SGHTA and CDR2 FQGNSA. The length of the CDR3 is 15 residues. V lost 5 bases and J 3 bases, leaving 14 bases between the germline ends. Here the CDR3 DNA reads TGTGCCAGCAGCAATAGGGGGGGGCACAATCAGCCCCAGCATTTT. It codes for CASSNRGGHNQPQHF.

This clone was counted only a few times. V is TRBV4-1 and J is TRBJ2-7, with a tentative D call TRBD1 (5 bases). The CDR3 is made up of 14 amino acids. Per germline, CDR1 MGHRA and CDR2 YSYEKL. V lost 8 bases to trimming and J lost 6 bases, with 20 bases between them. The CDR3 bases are TGCGCCAGCTGTCAGGGCTTCAGGGTATGCGAGCAGTACTTC. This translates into CASCQGFRVCEQYF.

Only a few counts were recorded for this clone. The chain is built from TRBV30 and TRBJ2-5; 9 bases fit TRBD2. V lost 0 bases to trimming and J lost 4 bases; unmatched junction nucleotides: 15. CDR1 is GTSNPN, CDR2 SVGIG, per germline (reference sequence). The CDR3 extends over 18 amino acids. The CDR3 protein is CAWSVLPGAGGLLETQYF. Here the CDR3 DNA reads TGTGCCTGGAGTGTACTGCCAGGGGCGGGAGGGTTGTTAGAGACCCAGTACTTC.

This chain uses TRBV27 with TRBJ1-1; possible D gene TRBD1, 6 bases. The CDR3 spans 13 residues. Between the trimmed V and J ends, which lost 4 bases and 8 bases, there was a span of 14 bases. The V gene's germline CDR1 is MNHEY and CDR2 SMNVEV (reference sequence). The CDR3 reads CASSSYRDEEAFF. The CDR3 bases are TGTGCCAGCAGTTCCTACAGGGACGAAGAAGCTTTCTTT.

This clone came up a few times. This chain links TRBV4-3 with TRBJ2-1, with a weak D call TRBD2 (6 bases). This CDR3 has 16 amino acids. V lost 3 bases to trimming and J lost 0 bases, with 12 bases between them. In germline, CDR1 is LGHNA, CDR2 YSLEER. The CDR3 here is CASSQTRLYSYNEQFF. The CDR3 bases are TGCGCCAGCAGCCAGACTAGGTTATACTCCTACAATGAGCAGTTCTTC.

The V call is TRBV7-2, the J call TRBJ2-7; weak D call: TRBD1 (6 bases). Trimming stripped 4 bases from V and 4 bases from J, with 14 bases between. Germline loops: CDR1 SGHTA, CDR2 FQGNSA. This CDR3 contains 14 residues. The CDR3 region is CASSSRDNPYEQYF. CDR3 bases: TGTGCCAGCAGCTCCCGGGACAACCCTTACGAGCAGTACTTC. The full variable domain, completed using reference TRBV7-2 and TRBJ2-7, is GAGVSQSPSNKVTEKGKDVELRCDPISGHTALYWYRQSLGQGLEFLIYFQGNSAPDKSGLPSDRFSAERTGGSVSTLTIQRTQQEDSAVYLCASSSRDNPYEQYFGPGTRLTVT.

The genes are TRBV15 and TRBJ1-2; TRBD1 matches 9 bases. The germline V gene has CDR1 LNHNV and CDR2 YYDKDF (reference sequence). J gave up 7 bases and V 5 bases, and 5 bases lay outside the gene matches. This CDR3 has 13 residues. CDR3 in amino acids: CATSARTGVGYTF. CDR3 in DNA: TGTGCCACCAGCGCTCGGACAGGGGTTGGCTACACCTTC.

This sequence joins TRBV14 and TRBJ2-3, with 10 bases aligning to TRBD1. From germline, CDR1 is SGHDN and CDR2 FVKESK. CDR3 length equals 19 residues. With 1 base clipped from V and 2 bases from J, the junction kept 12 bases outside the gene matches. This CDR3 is CASSQGIVPGQGDTDTQYF. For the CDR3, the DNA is TGTGCCAGCAGCCAAGGGATAGTCCCAGGACAGGGGGACACAGATACGCAGTATTTT.

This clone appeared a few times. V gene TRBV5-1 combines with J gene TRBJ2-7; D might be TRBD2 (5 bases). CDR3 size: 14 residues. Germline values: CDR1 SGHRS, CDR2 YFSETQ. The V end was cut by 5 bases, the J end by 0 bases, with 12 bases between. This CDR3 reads CASRRVFGSYEQYF. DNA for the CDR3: TGCGCCAGCAGGAGGGTGTTCGGCTCCTACGAGCAGTACTTC. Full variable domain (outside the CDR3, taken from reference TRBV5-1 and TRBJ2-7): KAGVTQTPRYLIKTRGQQVTLSCSPISGHRSVSWYQQTPGQGLQFLFEYFSETQRNKGNFPGRFSGRQFSNSRSEMNVSTLELGDSALYLCASRRVFGSYEQYFGPGTRLTVT.

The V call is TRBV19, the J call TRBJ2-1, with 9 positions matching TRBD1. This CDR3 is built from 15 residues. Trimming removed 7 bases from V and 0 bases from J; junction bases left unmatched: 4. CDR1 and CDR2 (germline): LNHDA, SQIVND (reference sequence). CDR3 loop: CASTEDRGSYNEQFF. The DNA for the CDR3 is TGTGCCAGTACCGAGGACAGGGGCTCCTACAATGAGCAGTTCTTC.

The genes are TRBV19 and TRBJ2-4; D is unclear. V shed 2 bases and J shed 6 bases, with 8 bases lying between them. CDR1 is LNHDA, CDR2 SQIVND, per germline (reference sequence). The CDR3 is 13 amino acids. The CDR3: CASSISRINIQYF. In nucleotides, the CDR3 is TGTGCCAGTAGTATATCCAGGATAAACATTCAGTACTTC. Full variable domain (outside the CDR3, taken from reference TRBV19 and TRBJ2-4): DGGITQSPKYLFRKEGQNVTLSCEQNLNHDAMYWYRQDPGQGLRLIYYSQIVNDFQKGDIAEGYSVSREKKESFPLTVTSAQKNPTAFYLCASSISRINIQYFGAGTRLSVL.

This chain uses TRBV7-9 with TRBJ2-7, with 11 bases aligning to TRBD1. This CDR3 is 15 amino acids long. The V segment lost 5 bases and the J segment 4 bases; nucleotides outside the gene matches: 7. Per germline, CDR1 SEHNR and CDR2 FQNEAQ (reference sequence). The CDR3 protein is CASSEGTGGRYEQYF. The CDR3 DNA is TGTGCCAGCAGCGAGGGGACAGGGGGTCGGTACGAGCAGTACTTC.

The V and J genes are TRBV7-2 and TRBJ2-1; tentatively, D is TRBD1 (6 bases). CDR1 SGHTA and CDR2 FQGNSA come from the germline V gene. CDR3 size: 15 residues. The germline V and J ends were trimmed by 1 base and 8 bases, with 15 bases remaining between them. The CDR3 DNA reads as TGTGCCAGCAGCTTAGTGGGGGCCTCCAGGGATGAGCAGTTCTTC. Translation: CASSLVGASRDEQFF. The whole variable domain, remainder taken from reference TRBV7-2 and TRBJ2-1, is GAGVSQSPSNKVTEKGKDVELRCDPISGHTALYWYRQSLGQGLEFLIYFQGNSAPDKSGLPSDRFSAERTGGSVSTLTIQRTQQEDSAVYLCASSLVGASRDEQFFGPGTRLTVL.

The CDR3 DNA reads as TGTGCCAGCAGCTTAAGTGAAGGGGGCCGTGTCTATGGCTACACCTTC. Translated: CASSLSEGGRVYGYTF. This sequence joins TRBV7-2 and TRBJ1-2; 7 bases align to TRBD1. The V gene's germline CDR1 is SGHTA and CDR2 FQGNSA. The CDR3 runs 16 residues. V dropped 2 bases and J dropped 4; count of bases not matched to a gene: 10.

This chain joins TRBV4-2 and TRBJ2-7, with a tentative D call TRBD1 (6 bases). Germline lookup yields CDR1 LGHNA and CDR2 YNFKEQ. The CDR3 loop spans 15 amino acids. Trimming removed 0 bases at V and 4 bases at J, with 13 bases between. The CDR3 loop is CASSQDIGRGYEQYF. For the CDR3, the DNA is TGTGCCAGCAGCCAAGATATTGGCAGGGGATACGAGCAGTACTTC.

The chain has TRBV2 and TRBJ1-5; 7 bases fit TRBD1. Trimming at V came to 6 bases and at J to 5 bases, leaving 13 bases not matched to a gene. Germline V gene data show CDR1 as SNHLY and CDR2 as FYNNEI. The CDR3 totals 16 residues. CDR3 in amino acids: CASRPQQGRKDQPQHF. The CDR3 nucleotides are TGTGCCAGCAGACCTCAACAGGGGAGAAAGGATCAGCCCCAGCATTTT.

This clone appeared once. CDR3 loop: CASSQARGNGANVLTF. In nucleotides, the CDR3 is TGTGCCAGCAGCCAAGCAAGGGGGAACGGGGCCAACGTCCTGACTTTC. J is TRBJ2-6 and V is TRBV4-2; the D gene is possibly TRBD1 (6 bases). Germline loops: CDR1 LGHNA, CDR2 YNFKEQ. The CDR3 loop spans 16 amino acids. V lost 1 base, J lost 4 bases, and 11 bases lay in between.

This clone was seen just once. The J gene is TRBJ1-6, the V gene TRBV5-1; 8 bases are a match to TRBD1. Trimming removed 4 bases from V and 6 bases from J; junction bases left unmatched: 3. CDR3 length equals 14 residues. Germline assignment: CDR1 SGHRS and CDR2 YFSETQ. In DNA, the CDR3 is TGCGCCAGCAGCCCGGGACAGGTTAATTCACCCCTCCACTTT. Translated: CASSPGQVNSPLHF.

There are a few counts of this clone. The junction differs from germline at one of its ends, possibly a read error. The DNA for the CDR3 is TGTGCCAGCGATGTGGATTCCCGCTCCTCTGGGGCCAACGGCCTGACTTTC. It specifies CASDVDSRSSGANGLTF. This chain joins TRBV7-9 and TRBJ2-6; a weak D match, TRBD1 (5 bases). The CDR3 totals 17 residues. Per germline, CDR1 SEHNR and CDR2 FQNEAQ (reference sequence).

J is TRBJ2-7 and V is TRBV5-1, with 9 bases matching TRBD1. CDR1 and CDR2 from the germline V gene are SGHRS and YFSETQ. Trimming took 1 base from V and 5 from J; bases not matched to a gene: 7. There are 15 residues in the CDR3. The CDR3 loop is CASSLPSGTGNEQYF. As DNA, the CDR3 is TGCGCCAGCAGCTTGCCCTCTGGGACAGGGAACGAGCAGTACTTC.

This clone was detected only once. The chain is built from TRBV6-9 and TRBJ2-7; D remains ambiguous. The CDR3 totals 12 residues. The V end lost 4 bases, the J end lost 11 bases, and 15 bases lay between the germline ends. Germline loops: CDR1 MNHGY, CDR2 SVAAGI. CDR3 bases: TGTGCCAGCAGTTGTGGCCGACACCCAGAGTACGTC. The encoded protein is CASSCGRHPEYV.

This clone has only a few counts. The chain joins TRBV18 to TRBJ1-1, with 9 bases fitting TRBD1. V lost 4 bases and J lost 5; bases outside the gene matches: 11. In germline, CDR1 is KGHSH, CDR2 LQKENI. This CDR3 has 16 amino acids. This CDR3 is CASSLLPTGGRTEAFF. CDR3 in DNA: TGTGCCAGCTCACTCCTCCCGACAGGGGGAAGGACTGAAGCTTTCTTT.

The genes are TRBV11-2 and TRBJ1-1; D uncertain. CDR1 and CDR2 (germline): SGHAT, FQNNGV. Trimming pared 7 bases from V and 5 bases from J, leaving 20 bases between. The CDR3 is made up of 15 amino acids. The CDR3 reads CASTLREGGSTEAFF. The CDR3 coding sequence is TGTGCCAGCACCCTTAGGGAGGGTGGAAGTACTGAAGCTTTCTTT.

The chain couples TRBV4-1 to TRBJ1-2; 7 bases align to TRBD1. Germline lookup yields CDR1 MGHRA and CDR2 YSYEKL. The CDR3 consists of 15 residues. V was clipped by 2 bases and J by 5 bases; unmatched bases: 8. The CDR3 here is CASSQPSGTEYGYTF. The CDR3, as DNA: TGCGCCAGCAGCCAACCCTCCGGGACAGAATATGGCTACACCTTC.

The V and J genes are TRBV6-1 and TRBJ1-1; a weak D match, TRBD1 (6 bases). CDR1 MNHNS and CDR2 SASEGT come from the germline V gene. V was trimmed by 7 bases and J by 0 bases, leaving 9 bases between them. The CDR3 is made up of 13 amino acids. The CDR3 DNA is TGTGCCAGCAATGGACAGATGAACACTGAAGCTTTCTTT. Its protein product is CASNGQMNTEAFF.